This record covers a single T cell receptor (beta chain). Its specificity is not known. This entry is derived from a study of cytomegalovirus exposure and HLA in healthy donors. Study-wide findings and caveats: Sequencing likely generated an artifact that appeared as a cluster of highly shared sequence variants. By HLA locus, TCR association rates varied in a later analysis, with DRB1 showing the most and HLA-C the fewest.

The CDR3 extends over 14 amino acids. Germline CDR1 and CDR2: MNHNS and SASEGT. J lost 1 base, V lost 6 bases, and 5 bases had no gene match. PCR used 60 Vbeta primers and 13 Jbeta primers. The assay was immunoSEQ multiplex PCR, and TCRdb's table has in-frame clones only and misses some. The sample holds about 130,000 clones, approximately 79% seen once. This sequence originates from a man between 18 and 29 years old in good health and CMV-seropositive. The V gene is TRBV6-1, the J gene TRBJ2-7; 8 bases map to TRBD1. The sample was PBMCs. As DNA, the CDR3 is TGTGCCAGCAGCCGGACAGGGATTTCCTACGAGCAGTACTTC. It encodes CASSRTGISYEQYF.